These 9 T cell receptor beta chains came from one sample sequenced in a study of blood T cell repertoires in COVID-19. Here immunoSEQ multiplex PCR was the method, and the copy in TCRdb shows in-frame clones only, minus some. The data show fewer than 90,000 clones, with 80% to 90% seen just once and less than 2% held by the top ten. The sequenced sample consisted of peripheral blood. The receptor source for this set is a woman over 75 with active or convalescent COVID-19.

The rearrangement links TRBV10-2 to TRBJ2-3; D might be TRBD2 (6 bases). The CDR3 spans 13 residues. Per the germline V gene, CDR1 is WSHSY and CDR2 is SAAADI. V lost 7 bases and J lost 4, with 12 bases in between. CDR3 in amino acids: CASTLLASDTQYF. CDR3 bases: TGCGCCAGCACTCTACTAGCTTCAGATACGCAGTATTTT.

The gene calls are TRBV6-6 and TRBJ1-2; D gene uncertain. Germline lookup yields CDR1 MNHNY and CDR2 SVGAGI (reference sequence). V was pared by 7 bases and J by 4 bases, with 19 bases between. CDR3 size: 15 residues. The CDR3 nucleotides read TGTGCCAGCACTCCCGGCGGGCCCGGGATCTATGGCTACACCTTC. It codes for CASTPGGPGIYGYTF.

The rearrangement uses TRBV5-1 and TRBJ2-1, with TRBD2 matching over 10 bases. Germline CDR1 reads SGHRS; CDR2 reads YFSETQ. V gave up 3 bases and J gave up 8 bases; unmatched junction bases: 11. This CDR3 spans 16 amino acids. The CDR3 region is CASSSTPSGGNDEQFF. CDR3 sequence (DNA): TGCGCCAGCAGCTCCACCCCTAGCGGGGGTAACGATGAGCAGTTCTTC.

The chain recombines TRBV25-1 with TRBJ1-5, with TRBD1 matching 10 bases. This CDR3 is 16 amino acids long. Germline assignment: CDR1 MGHDK and CDR2 SYGVNS. V was clipped by 6 bases and J by 2 bases; unmatched bases: 7. CDR3 DNA sequence: TGTGCCAGCAGCGCCTCGGACAGGGGGGGCAATCAGCCCCAGCATTTT. Protein product: CASSASDRGGNQPQHF.

The chain has TRBV2 and TRBJ1-1, with D tentatively TRBD1 (5 bases). CDR1 and CDR2 from the germline V gene are SNHLY and FYNNEI. The CDR3 length is 15 residues. V was pared by 2 bases and J by 1 base, with 11 bases between. The CDR3 sequence is CASSELRTPNTEAFF. The CDR3, as DNA: TGTGCCAGCAGTGAATTGAGGACACCGAACACTGAAGCTTTCTTT.

This rearrangement joins TRBV7-9 to TRBJ1-2; possible D gene TRBD1, 6 bases. The CDR3 loop spans 20 amino acids. Trimming cost V 5 bases and J 2 bases, with 30 bases left between them. CDR1 and CDR2 from the germline V gene are SEHNR and FQNEAQ (reference sequence). The CDR3 DNA sequence: TGTGCCAGCAGCAAGAGGGAGAGCGGCGGAGGCAGGGGTCTAAACTATGGCTACACCTTC. Amino acid sequence: CASSKRESGGGRGLNYGYTF.

This chain connects TRBV6-5 to TRBJ2-3; 14 bases align to TRBD2. Germline V gene lookup returns CDR1 MNHEY and CDR2 SVGAGI. This CDR3 is built from 15 residues. V lost 6 bases, J lost 4 bases, and 3 bases stayed unmatched. The CDR3 coding sequence is TGTGCCAGCAGGCCGACTAGCGGGGGGGCAGATACGCAGTATTTT. It is translated as CASRPTSGGADTQYF.

This clone is a singleton in its sample. The chain carries TRBV13 and TRBJ2-3, with 8 positions matching TRBD1. V shed 5 bases, J shed 1 base, and the junction held 5 bases outside the gene matches. The CDR3 is 15 residues long. Germline V gene data show CDR1 as PRHDT and CDR2 as FYEKMQ (reference sequence). CDR3 loop: CASSPRQGRTDTQYF. The CDR3 DNA is TGTGCCAGCAGCCCCCGACAGGGGCGCACAGATACGCAGTATTTT.

The chain employs TRBV18 and TRBJ2-3; 9 nucleotides match TRBD2. The CDR3 has 18 residues. Germline V gene data show CDR1 as KGHSH and CDR2 as LQKENI. Trimming took 2 bases from V and 0 from J; bases not matched to a gene: 9. The CDR3 region has the DNA TGTGCCAGCTCACCAATCCTAGCTAGCGGGGCTAGCACAGATACGCAGTATTTT. Translated: CASSPILASGASTDTQYF.